What follows is one TCR beta chain and its context. This sample stems from a study of blood T cell repertoires in COVID-19. Repertoires were generated with immunoSEQ multiplex PCR, while TCRdb's copy carries only in-frame clones and drops some. The sample contains under 300,000 clones, just under 90% of which appear only once. Germline CDR1 and CDR2: SGHVS and FQNEAQ. The CDR3 length is 15 residues. Losses at the gene ends were 7 bases for V and 7 bases for J; bases not matched to a gene: 5. The sequence was obtained from a woman in her thirties or forties with acute or convalescent COVID-19. The sequenced sample was peripheral blood. The chain joins TRBV7-8 to TRBJ2-1, with 15 bases that match TRBD2. The CDR3 nucleotides are TGTGCCAGCACCCCCGGGACTAGCGGGGGGAATGAGCAGTTCTTC. Protein: CASTPGTSGGNEQFF.